The next 31 T cell receptor beta chains were all read from a single sample in a study of Tregs in tolerant kidney transplant recipients. Assay used: immunoSEQ multiplex PCR; TCRdb lists only in-frame clones, some missing. The data hold 75,000 to 95,000 clones, with around nine tenths observed a single time. Sequencing was carried out using CD8+ T cells from blood. The receptors shown here come from a human donor in good health.

Concerning this clone: The sample holds other DNA sequences that translate to the same CDR3. This CDR3 reads CASSTGTATNEKLFF. The CDR3 coding sequence is TGTGCCAGTAGCACAGGGACAGCAACTAATGAAAAACTGTTTTTT. The rearrangement uses TRBV19 and TRBJ1-4; 7 bases map to TRBD1. The CDR3 is made up of 15 amino acids. Germline values: CDR1 LNHDA, CDR2 SQIVND (reference sequence). With V trimmed by 6 bases and J by 0 bases, 4 bases remained unmatched.

The V gene is TRBV5-6, the J gene TRBJ2-1; TRBD1 or TRBD2 may be the D gene (5 bases each). CDR1 is SGHDT and CDR2 is YYEEEE in the germline V gene. This CDR3 has 13 amino acids. Deletions cut 1 base from V and 8 bases from J, with 10 bases between. CDR3: CASSLRGGYEQFF. The CDR3 DNA reads TGTGCCAGCAGCTTGAGGGGCGGGTATGAGCAGTTCTTC.

On this clone: An end of the junction differs from the germline gene, which may be a read error. The genes are TRBV19 and TRBJ1-1; no clear D. From germline, CDR1 is LNHDA and CDR2 SQIVND (reference sequence). This CDR3 has 15 residues. CDR3 DNA sequence: TGTGCCAATAGTATAGATTTTGAGGGGAACACTGAAGCTTTCTTT. Translated, it gives CANSIDFEGNTEAFF.

This rearrangement joins TRBV27 to TRBJ1-4; 9 bases line up with TRBD1. V shed 4 bases, J shed 8 bases, and the junction held 14 bases outside the gene matches. The germline V gene encodes CDR1 MNHEY and CDR2 SMNVEV (reference sequence). CDR3 length: 17 amino acids. CDR3 sequence: CASSSRKRDRVGEKLFF. CDR3 bases: TGTGCCAGCAGTTCCCGGAAGAGGGACAGGGTCGGGGAAAAACTGTTTTTT.

The V gene is TRBV9, the J gene TRBJ2-2; 8 positions agree with TRBD1. The CDR3 runs to 15 residues. The germline V gene encodes CDR1 SGDLS and CDR2 YYNGEE. V was clipped by 3 bases and J by 6 bases; unmatched bases: 7. CDR3 sequence (DNA): TGTGCCAGCAGCGCCGAGACAGGGGTATCCGGGGAGCTGTTTTTT. Translated, it gives CASSAETGVSGELFF.

V usage is TRBV11-2 and J usage is TRBJ1-4; D remains ambiguous. Deletions cut 1 base from V and 8 bases from J, with 5 bases between. Looked up from germline, CDR1 is SGHAT and CDR2 is FQNNGV. The CDR3 runs 12 residues. The CDR3 here is CASSLGAEKLFF. CDR3 nucleotide sequence: TGTGCCAGCAGCTTAGGTGCCGAAAAACTGTTTTTT. The full variable domain, completed using reference TRBV11-2 and TRBJ1-4, is EAGVAQSPRYKIIEKRQSVAFWCNPISGHATLYWYQQILGQGPKLLIQFQNNGVVDDSQLPKDRFSAERLKGVDSTLKIQPAKLEDSAVYLCASSLGAEKLFFGSGTQLSVL.

This clone was seen only once. This chain uses TRBV4-1 with TRBJ2-6; no reliable D call. The V and J ends lost 0 bases and 0 bases respectively, with 9 bases between them. Germline-derived CDR1 and CDR2 are MGHRA and YSYEKL. The CDR3 totals 17 residues. CDR3 DNA sequence: TGCGCCAGCAGCCAAGATCTGAGAGGCTCTGGGGCCAACGTCCTGACTTTC. As protein: CASSQDLRGSGANVLTF.

The V call is TRBV27, the J call TRBJ1-2; 10 positions agree with TRBD1. Trimming removed 6 bases from V and 5 bases from J; junction bases left unmatched: 6. CDR3 length equals 14 residues. Germline V gene sequence: CDR1 MNHEY, CDR2 SMNVEV (reference sequence). The CDR3 bases are TGTGCCAGCAGCGCGGGACAGGGGATGTATGGCTACACCTTC. Its protein product is CASSAGQGMYGYTF.

This clone was seen once. The V and J genes are TRBV14 and TRBJ2-7, with D unclear. There are 13 residues in the CDR3. With 4 bases removed from V and 3 bases from J, the gap between germline ends came to 10 bases. CDR1 and CDR2 (germline): SGHDN, FVKESK. In nucleotides, the CDR3 is TGTGCCAGCAGCCCCGGGCTCCACTACGAGCAGTACTTC. Residues: CASSPGLHYEQYF.

This clone was picked up one time. The chain combines TRBV29-1 with TRBJ2-5, with 8 bases lining up with TRBD1. Germline-derived CDR1 and CDR2 are SQVTM and ANQGSEA. This CDR3 is built from 14 residues. V gave up 1 base and J gave up 4 bases; unmatched junction bases: 5. The CDR3 bases are TGCAGCGTTGAAGGGACAGGGTGGTTAGAGACCCAGTACTTC. It translates to CSVEGTGWLETQYF. The whole variable domain, filled in from reference TRBV29-1 and TRBJ2-5, reads SAVISQKPSRDICQRGTSLTIQCQVDSQVTMMFWYRQQPGQSLTLIATANQGSEATYESGFVIDKFPISRPNLTFSTLTVSNMSPEDSSIYLCSVEGTGWLETQYFGPGTRLLVL.

This clone was observed a single time. The chain carries TRBV27 and TRBJ2-1; 8 bases match TRBD2. The CDR3 has 16 residues. V trimming: 5 bases; J trimming: 4 bases; junction bases outside the gene matches: 10. Germline V gene sequence: CDR1 MNHEY, CDR2 SMNVEV (reference sequence). DNA for the CDR3: TGTGCCAGCAGTCCACGGACTAGCAGACCGTACAATGAGCAGTTCTTC. Amino acid sequence: CASSPRTSRPYNEQFF.

The V call is TRBV7-6, the J call TRBJ2-7; possibly TRBD1 for D (6 bases). Trimming removed 1 base at V and 4 bases at J, with 17 bases between. The CDR3 is 16 residues long. CDR1 is SGHVS and CDR2 is FNYEAQ in the germline V gene. CDR3: CASSLGQQGRFYEQYF. The CDR3 DNA sequence: TGTGCCAGCAGCTTAGGACAACAGGGAAGGTTTTACGAGCAGTACTTC.

The table lists this clone with a count of one. This chain uses TRBV10-2 with TRBJ1-2; perhaps TRBD1 as D (6 bases). The V gene lost 6 bases and the J gene lost 5 bases, with 16 bases spanning the gap. Looked up from germline, CDR1 is WSHSY and CDR2 is SAAADI. The CDR3 is made up of 14 amino acids. The CDR3 DNA sequence: TGCGCCAGCAGCCCCGGACAGCTGGAATATGGCTACACCTTC. This sequence encodes CASSPGQLEYGYTF.

The chain employs TRBV10-1 and TRBJ2-6; no clear D. Germline CDR1 is WNHNN and CDR2 is SYGVQD (reference sequence). V lost 2 bases and J 2 bases, leaving 7 bases between the germline ends. The CDR3 spans 15 residues. CDR3 DNA sequence: TGCGCCAGCAGTGAGGGAGAACCTGGGGCCAACGTCCTGACTTTC. Translated: CASSEGEPGANVLTF.

The V call is TRBV10-2, the J call TRBJ2-5; 9 bases line up with TRBD2. There are 14 residues in the CDR3. Germline values: CDR1 WSHSY, CDR2 SAAADI. Germline trimming cut 10 bases from V and 1 base from J; bases unmatched to any gene: 7. CDR3 nucleotides: TGCGCCACAACCCTAGCGGGGCTCCAAGAGACCCAGTACTTC. Encoded protein: CATTLAGLQETQYF.

The rearrangement joins TRBV27 to TRBJ2-6; D is unresolved. The germline gives CDR1 MNHEY, CDR2 SMNVEV (reference sequence). This CDR3 has 14 amino acids. The V end was cut by 6 bases, the J end by 4 bases, with 10 bases between. CDR3 sequence reads: CASSGFAGANVLTF. The CDR3 nucleotides read TGTGCCAGCAGCGGATTCGCGGGGGCCAACGTCCTGACTTTC.

The table lists this clone with a count of one. The chain uses TRBV5-4 and TRBJ2-2; D is uncertain. V dropped 7 bases and J dropped 5 bases, with 9 bases sitting between them. This CDR3 is built from 12 residues. From germline, CDR1 is SGHNT and CDR2 YYREEE (reference sequence). In nucleotides, the CDR3 is TGTGCCAGCCTGCTGGAAACCGGGGAGCTGTTTTTT. Its protein product is CASLLETGELFF. Together with reference TRBV5-4 and TRBJ2-2, the CDR3 gives the full variable domain: ETGVTQSPTHLIKTRGQQVTLRCSSQSGHNTVSWYQQALGQGPQFIFQYYREEENGRGNFPPRFSGLQFPNYSSELNVNALELDDSALYLCASLLETGELFFGEGSRLTVL.

With respect to this clone: This CDR3 is also generated by other DNA sequences in the sample. The chain recombines TRBV7-9 with TRBJ2-7; D is uncertain. Trimming stripped 0 bases from V and 4 bases from J, with 4 bases between. The CDR3 contains 12 residues. The germline gives CDR1 SEHNR, CDR2 FQNEAQ (reference sequence). This CDR3 is CASSLAPYEQYF. In DNA form, the CDR3 reads TGTGCCAGCAGCTTAGCGCCGTACGAGCAGTACTTC.

This chain links TRBV7-9 with TRBJ2-2; D is undetermined. This CDR3 is built from 14 residues. The V and J ends lost 3 bases and 1 base respectively, with 6 bases between them. Germline CDR1 reads SEHNR; CDR2 reads FQNEAQ (reference sequence). The CDR3 nucleotides are TGTGCCAGCAGCTTTCGGCTGAACACCGGGGAGCTGTTTTTT. Its protein is CASSFRLNTGELFF.

The gene calls are TRBV9 and TRBJ2-7; 11 positions agree with TRBD1. V was clipped by 3 bases and J by 5 bases; unmatched bases: 4. Germline CDR1 and CDR2: SGDLS and YYNGEE. The CDR3 extends over 14 amino acids. In nucleotides, the CDR3 is TGTGCCAGCAGCGCCGGGACAGGGGGTGACGAGCAGTACTTC. Protein product: CASSAGTGGDEQYF.

In this sample, this clone turned up once. The V gene is TRBV10-3, the J gene TRBJ1-1, with 9 nucleotides matching TRBD1. CDR1 and CDR2 (germline): ENHRY, SYGVKD. This CDR3 has 18 residues. Trimming took 0 bases from V and 0 from J; bases not matched to a gene: 8. The CDR3 region is CAISESLTGGGMNTEAFF. CDR3 coding DNA: TGTGCCATCAGTGAGTCGCTGACAGGGGGGGGAATGAACACTGAAGCTTTCTTT.

The chain couples TRBV9 to TRBJ2-1, with 9 nucleotides matching TRBD2. CDR1 is SGDLS, CDR2 YYNGEE, per germline. The CDR3 sequence is 19 residues long. The J segment lost 0 bases and the V segment lost 3 bases, leaving 13 bases of the junction unmatched. As DNA, the CDR3 is TGTGCCAGCAGCGAGGCCATGGCCTTTAGCGGGAGCTCCTACAATGAGCAGTTCTTC. Protein sequence: CASSEAMAFSGSSYNEQFF.

The rearrangement joins TRBV7-9 to TRBJ2-5, with 7 bases lining up with TRBD1. CDR1 is SEHNR and CDR2 is FQNEAQ in the germline V gene (reference sequence). The J segment lost 7 bases and the V segment lost 2 bases, leaving 7 bases of the junction unmatched. The CDR3 has 14 residues. CDR3 nucleotides: TGTGCCAGCAGCTTAACGGGACAGCTCGGGACCCAGTACTTC. This codes for CASSLTGQLGTQYF.

This chain joins TRBV30 and TRBJ2-1, with 13 positions matching TRBD2. CDR3 size: 17 residues. V trimming: 1 base; J trimming: 4 bases; junction bases outside the gene matches: 7. Germline CDR1 is GTSNPN and CDR2 is SVGIG (reference sequence). In DNA form, the CDR3 reads TGTGCCTGGAGTGCACTAGCGGGGGGGATGATTTACAATGAGCAGTTCTTC. Translating it yields CAWSALAGGMIYNEQFF.

This chain links TRBV6-6 with TRBJ2-7, with a weak D call TRBD1 (6 bases). V lost 0 bases, J lost 13 bases, and 19 bases lay in between. CDR1 is MNHNY, CDR2 SVGAGI, per germline (reference sequence). This CDR3 comprises 14 residues. Here the CDR3 DNA reads TGTGCCAGCAGTTACTCCGCCGCAGGGGAGCCCCTCTACTTC. It yields the protein CASSYSAAGEPLYF.

The chain carries TRBV29-1 and TRBJ2-1; 10 bases map to TRBD2. This CDR3 has 17 amino acids. Losses at the gene ends were 1 base for V and 5 bases for J; bases not matched to a gene: 11. Germline V lookup: CDR1 SQVTM, CDR2 ANQGSEA. The CDR3: CSVEVLAGVSLHNEQFF. DNA of the CDR3: TGCAGCGTTGAAGTCCTAGCGGGAGTGTCCCTACACAATGAGCAGTTCTTC.

This clone showed up just once. The V call is TRBV30, the J call TRBJ1-2; no definite D call. The CDR3 is 13 residues long. Trimming removed 4 bases from V and 4 bases from J, with 13 bases in between. Germline V gives CDR1 GTSNPN, CDR2 SVGIG (reference sequence). The CDR3 bases are TGTGCCTGGACGCCGCGGAGCTTCTATGGCTACACCTTC. This codes for CAWTPRSFYGYTF.

The chain couples TRBV5-6 to TRBJ2-3; D call uncertain. V was clipped by 4 bases and J by 1 base, with 10 bases between them. The CDR3 is 14 amino acids. CDR1 and CDR2 (germline): SGHDT, YYEEEE. The CDR3 reads CASSPNTRTDTQYF. DNA of the CDR3: TGTGCCAGCAGCCCCAACACCCGCACAGATACGCAGTATTTT.

This clone was recorded only once. The V call is TRBV19, the J call TRBJ2-1; 12 nucleotides align to TRBD2. The CDR3 is made up of 16 amino acids. With 6 bases clipped from V and 2 bases from J, the junction kept 5 bases outside the gene matches. CDR1 is LNHDA and CDR2 is SQIVND in the germline V gene (reference sequence). CDR3 sequence reads: CASSWTSGNTYNEQFF. CDR3 DNA sequence: TGTGCCAGTAGCTGGACTAGCGGGAACACCTACAATGAGCAGTTCTTC.

The chain employs TRBV15 and TRBJ1-5, with D tentatively TRBD1 (5 bases). Trimming removed 0 bases at V and 1 base at J, with 7 bases between. The CDR3 sequence is 15 residues long. CDR1 is LNHNV and CDR2 is YYDKDF in the germline V gene (reference sequence). This CDR3 reads CATSRDRDSNQPQHF. Here the CDR3 DNA reads TGTGCCACCAGCAGAGATAGGGACAGCAATCAGCCCCAGCATTTT.

About this clone itself: The sample carries other DNA sequences with the same CDR3. The gene calls are TRBV27 and TRBJ2-1; TRBD2 matches 8 bases. There are 16 residues in the CDR3. Germline V CDR1 and CDR2: MNHEY, SMNVEV (reference sequence). J was trimmed by 3 bases and V by 2 bases; bases with no gene match: 6. The CDR3 bases are TGTGCCAGCAGTTTAAGAGCGGGGGCCTACTACAATGAGCAGTTCTTC. This encodes CASSLRAGAYYNEQFF.